This is a list of T cell receptor beta chains from one sample in a study of CD8+ T cells in alopecia areata. Assay used: immunoSEQ multiplex PCR; TCRdb lists only in-frame clones, some missing. The sample yields 150,000 to 200,000 clones, 58% seen once. The specimen comprised CD4+ T cells sorted from blood, sampled between weeks 55 and 70, from a patient treated with tofacitinib. The receptors here all came from a human donor with alopecia areata. Both conserved end residues are part of each CDR3. The D gene is left open where the match is weak. The size of a clone is reported for some rows only, either as once, few or many, or as a class for expanded clones.

CDR3 length: 11
J gene: TRBJ2-2
clone size: .
V gene: TRBV29-1
D gene: .
CDR3 protein: CSVGLTGELFF
CDR3 DNA: TGCAGCGTTGGTCTCACCGGGGAGCTGTTTTTT

CDR3 length: 17
J gene: TRBJ2-5
clone size: .
V gene: TRBV23-1
D gene: TRBD2
CDR3 protein: CASSQIRLAGGKETQYF
CDR3 DNA: TGCGCCAGCAGTCAAATTCGACTAGCGGGGGGGAAAGAGACCCAGTACTTC

CDR3 length: 15
J gene: TRBJ2-3
clone size: .
V gene: TRBV2
D gene: TRBD2
CDR3 protein: CASRTSGGAADTQYF
CDR3 DNA: TGTGCCAGCAGGACTAGCGGGGGGGCCGCAGATACGCAGTATTTT

CDR3 length: 14
J gene: TRBJ2-1
clone size: few
V gene: TRBV29-1
D gene: TRBD1
CDR3 protein: CSFDPGQGSYEQFF
CDR3 DNA: TGCAGCTTCGACCCGGGACAGGGGTCGTATGAGCAGTTCTTC

CDR3 length: 15
J gene: TRBJ2-1
clone size: .
V gene: TRBV18
D gene: .
CDR3 protein: CASSPVSLSYNEQFF
CDR3 DNA: TGTGCCAGCTCACCAGTGTCCCTCTCCTACAATGAGCAGTTCTTC

CDR3 length: 16
J gene: TRBJ2-3
clone size: .
V gene: TRBV4-2
D gene: .
CDR3 protein: CASSQLSGAGGDTQYF
CDR3 DNA: TGTGCCAGCAGCCAACTCTCGGGGGCCGGGGGAGATACGCAGTATTTT

CDR3 length: 16
J gene: TRBJ1-2
clone size: .
V gene: TRBV7-9
D gene: TRBD1
CDR3 protein: CASSLGAGGRAYGYTF
CDR3 DNA: TGTGCCAGCAGCTTAGGTGCAGGGGGTCGGGCCTATGGCTACACCTTC

CDR3 length: 15
J gene: TRBJ2-2
clone size: .
V gene: TRBV5-1
D gene: TRBD1
CDR3 protein: CASSKGQRNTGELFF
CDR3 DNA: TGCGCCAGCAGTAAGGGACAGAGAAACACCGGGGAGCTGTTTTTT

CDR3 length: 13
J gene: TRBJ1-2
clone size: .
V gene: TRBV5-6
D gene: TRBD1
CDR3 protein: CASSARGLAGYTF
CDR3 DNA: TGTGCCAGCAGCGCAAGGGGGCTTGCGGGCTACACCTTC

CDR3 length: 13
J gene: TRBJ1-2
clone size: .
V gene: TRBV27
D gene: TRBD1
CDR3 protein: CASSTTGGSGYTF
CDR3 DNA: TGTGCCAGCAGCACAACAGGGGGCTCGGGCTACACCTTC

CDR3 length: 14
J gene: TRBJ2-7
clone size: .
V gene: TRBV7-7
D gene: .
CDR3 protein: CASSRDRSSYEQYF
CDR3 DNA: TGTGCCAGCAGCCGGGACCGATCCTCCTACGAGCAGTACTTC

CDR3 length: 16
J gene: TRBJ1-2
clone size: .
V gene: TRBV7-2
D gene: .
CDR3 protein: CASSLVDGGRGNGYTF
CDR3 DNA: TGTGCCAGCAGCTTAGTAGATGGCGGCCGGGGGAATGGCTACACCTTC

CDR3 length: 15
J gene: TRBJ2-7
clone size: few
V gene: TRBV28
D gene: TRBD2
CDR3 protein: CASSPGGAGVYEQYF
CDR3 DNA: TGTGCCAGCAGTCCGGGAGGGGCAGGGGTGTACGAGCAGTACTTC

CDR3 length: 16
J gene: TRBJ2-1
clone size: few
V gene: TRBV15
D gene: .
CDR3 protein: CATSRAGGSSYNEQFF
CDR3 DNA: TGTGCCACCAGCAGAGCCGGGGGAAGCTCCTACAATGAGCAGTTCTTC

CDR3 length: 14
J gene: TRBJ1-2
clone size: .
V gene: TRBV29-1
D gene: .
CDR3 protein: CSVFLTGSGYGYTF
CDR3 DNA: TGCAGCGTTTTCTTAACAGGGTCCGGCTATGGCTACACCTTC

CDR3 length: 15
J gene: TRBJ2-6
clone size: .
V gene: TRBV14
D gene: .
CDR3 protein: CASSLTRSGANVLTF
CDR3 DNA: TGTGCCAGCAGCCTAACACGGTCCGGGGCCAACGTCCTGACTTTC

CDR3 length: 13
J gene: TRBJ2-7
clone size: .
V gene: TRBV5-1
D gene: .
CDR3 protein: CASSFDSSYEQYF
CDR3 DNA: TGCGCCAGCAGCTTCGACAGCTCCTACGAGCAGTACTTC

CDR3 length: 12
J gene: TRBJ1-1
clone size: .
V gene: TRBV7-9
D gene: .
CDR3 protein: CASSWDNTEAFF
CDR3 DNA: TGTGCCAGCAGCTGGGATAACACTGAAGCTTTCTTT

CDR3 length: 14
J gene: TRBJ2-1
clone size: .
V gene: TRBV7-9
D gene: .
CDR3 protein: CASSSTKGPAAQFF
CDR3 DNA: TGTGCCAGCAGCTCCACTAAAGGTCCGGCGGCGCAGTTCTTC

CDR3 length: 12
J gene: TRBJ1-2
clone size: .
V gene: TRBV29-1
D gene: .
CDR3 protein: CSVLLGHYGYTF
CDR3 DNA: TGCAGCGTTCTCCTTGGTCACTATGGCTACACCTTC

CDR3 length: 13
J gene: TRBJ2-5
clone size: once
V gene: TRBV30
D gene: .
CDR3 protein: CAWNLLVQETQYF
CDR3 DNA: TGTGCCTGGAATCTCCTGGTGCAAGAGACCCAGTACTTC

CDR3 length: 15
J gene: TRBJ2-1
clone size: .
V gene: TRBV30
D gene: TRBD1
CDR3 protein: CAWSPLGQGDNEQFF
CDR3 DNA: TGTGCCTGGAGTCCGCTGGGACAGGGCGACAATGAGCAGTTCTTC

CDR3 length: 17
J gene: TRBJ2-1
clone size: few
V gene: TRBV27
D gene: TRBD2
CDR3 protein: CASSSAREAGGPREQFF
CDR3 DNA: TGTGCCAGCAGTTCCGCCCGGGAAGCGGGGGGGCCGCGGGAGCAGTTCTTC

CDR3 length: 13
J gene: TRBJ1-2
clone size: few
V gene: TRBV2
D gene: TRBD1
CDR3 protein: CASSGDRPYGYTF
CDR3 DNA: TGTGCCAGCAGTGGGGACAGACCTTATGGCTACACCTTC

CDR3 length: 12
J gene: TRBJ2-3
clone size: few
V gene: TRBV30
D gene: .
CDR3 protein: CAWSQRQSAQYF
CDR3 DNA: TGTGCCTGGAGTCAACGTCAGTCCGCGCAGTATTTT

CDR3 length: 17
J gene: TRBJ2-6
clone size: .
V gene: TRBV29-1
D gene: TRBD2
CDR3 protein: CSVGWEGRVGGANVLTF
CDR3 DNA: TGCAGCGTTGGATGGGAGGGCAGGGTTGGTGGGGCCAACGTCCTGACTTTC

CDR3 length: 14
J gene: TRBJ2-4
clone size: .
V gene: TRBV7-9
D gene: TRBD1
CDR3 protein: CASSRDREGAIQYF
CDR3 DNA: TGTGCCAGCAGCCGAGACAGGGAAGGGGCCATTCAGTACTTC

CDR3 length: 13
J gene: TRBJ2-3
clone size: few
V gene: TRBV6-6
D gene: .
CDR3 protein: CASSYASRDTQYF
CDR3 DNA: TGTGCCAGCAGTTACGCATCCCGAGATACGCAGTATTTT

CDR3 length: 13
J gene: TRBJ1-4
clone size: .
V gene: TRBV30
D gene: .
CDR3 protein: CASSSGLREKLFF
CDR3 DNA: TGTGCCTCCTCGAGTGGATTAAGAGAAAAACTGTTTTTT

CDR3 length: 13
J gene: TRBJ1-2
clone size: .
V gene: TRBV5-1
D gene: .
CDR3 protein: CASSFNQPEGYTF
CDR3 DNA: TGCGCCAGCAGCTTTAATCAGCCCGAAGGCTACACCTTC

CDR3 length: 14
J gene: TRBJ1-4
clone size: .
V gene: TRBV29-1
D gene: .
CDR3 protein: CSVAQGFANEKLFF
CDR3 DNA: TGCAGCGTTGCGCAGGGATTTGCTAATGAAAAACTGTTTTTT

CDR3 length: 18
J gene: TRBJ1-3
clone size: .
V gene: TRBV4-1
D gene: .
CDR3 protein: CASSQGAQGLGSGNTIYF
CDR3 DNA: TGCGCCAGCAGCCAAGGCGCTCAGGGTTTAGGGTCTGGAAACACCATATATTTT

CDR3 length: 13
J gene: TRBJ2-3
clone size: few
V gene: TRBV9
D gene: .
CDR3 protein: CASSVFSGDTQYF
CDR3 DNA: TGTGCCAGCAGCGTATTCTCCGGGGATACGCAGTATTTT

CDR3 length: 13
J gene: TRBJ2-7
clone size: few
V gene: TRBV18
D gene: .
CDR3 protein: CASSRDGNYEQYF
CDR3 DNA: TGTGCCAGCTCACGGGACGGTAACTACGAGCAGTACTTC

CDR3 length: 15
J gene: TRBJ2-7
clone size: .
V gene: TRBV9
D gene: .
CDR3 protein: CASSVGQGASSGVYF
CDR3 DNA: .

CDR3 length: 13
J gene: TRBJ2-1
clone size: .
V gene: TRBV10-3
D gene: .
CDR3 protein: CAINSPGSNEQFF
CDR3 DNA: TGTGCCATCAACTCCCCGGGGAGCAATGAGCAGTTCTTC

CDR3 length: 12
J gene: TRBJ2-7
clone size: .
V gene: TRBV5-6
D gene: .
CDR3 protein: CASSAFSHEQYF
CDR3 DNA: TGTGCCAGCAGCGCATTTTCCCACGAGCAGTACTTC

CDR3 length: 14
J gene: TRBJ1-6
clone size: .
V gene: TRBV7-9
D gene: .
CDR3 protein: CASSLSGLSSPLHF
CDR3 DNA: TGTGCCAGCAGCTTAAGCGGGCTATCATCACCCCTCCACTTT

CDR3 length: 15
J gene: TRBJ1-2
clone size: .
V gene: TRBV6-5
D gene: TRBD1
CDR3 protein: CASSYIPGGLDGYTF
CDR3 DNA: TGTGCCAGCAGTTACATACCAGGGGGTTTGGATGGCTACACCTTC

CDR3 length: 13
J gene: TRBJ2-2
clone size: .
V gene: TRBV7-9
D gene: TRBD1
CDR3 protein: CASSRQGAGELFF
CDR3 DNA: TGTGCCAGCAGCCGACAGGGGGCTGGGGAGCTGTTTTTT

CDR3 length: 15
J gene: TRBJ1-2
clone size: few
V gene: TRBV6-5
D gene: TRBD1
CDR3 protein: CASSQGADRVYGYTF
CDR3 DNA: TGTGCCAGCAGTCAGGGGGCTGACAGGGTCTATGGCTACACCTTC

CDR3 length: 18
J gene: TRBJ1-5
clone size: .
V gene: TRBV27
D gene: TRBD1
CDR3 protein: CASSPLGTGRNSNQPQHF
CDR3 DNA: TGTGCCAGCAGTCCGCTCGGGACAGGGAGAAATAGCAATCAGCCCCAGCATTTT

CDR3 length: 14
J gene: TRBJ2-5
clone size: few
V gene: TRBV5-1
D gene: TRBD2
CDR3 protein: CATASGTSEETQYF
CDR3 DNA: TGCGCCACTGCGTCCGGGACTAGCGAAGAGACCCAGTACTTC

CDR3 length: 15
J gene: TRBJ2-2
clone size: many
V gene: TRBV19
D gene: TRBD1
CDR3 protein: CASSRDRGGAGELFF
CDR3 DNA: TGTGCCAGTAGCCGGGACAGGGGTGGTGCCGGGGAGCTGTTTTTT